This T cell receptor (beta chain) was found in a study of T cells after yellow fever vaccination. This clonotype was found a few times. Its target is not known. Whole-study results and caveats: Reappearance after the booster was observed for most primary-vaccination clones (around 95% CD4, about 85% CD8). Abundant clonotypes from the bulk population could have been carried over as contaminants into FACS-sorted repertoires.

The length of the CDR3 is 16 residues. Germline V lookup: CDR1 SGHRS, CDR2 YFSETQ. The trim removed 5 bases at V and 0 bases at J, leaving 8 bases unmatched. MiXCR was run by TCRdb on the 5' RACE reads, yielding one entry per CDR3 protein. This sample has 350,000 or so distinct CDR3 sequences, with 8.1% found just once. The sequence was collected from a man aged 18 to 35 who received the YFV17D yellow fever vaccine. The V call is TRBV5-1, the J call TRBJ2-1, with 7 bases identical to TRBD2. The sequences come from PBMCs, collected roughly seven weeks after the first yellow fever vaccination. DNA of the CDR3: TGCGCCAGCAGGAAACCTAGCGGTGGCTCCTACAATGAGCAGTTCTTC. The encoded protein is CASRKPSGGSYNEQFF. The full variable domain, rest sourced from reference TRBV5-1 and TRBJ2-1, is KAGVTQTPRYLIKTRGQQVTLSCSPISGHRSVSWYQQTPGQGLQFLFEYFSETQRNKGNFPGRFSGRQFSNSRSEMNVSTLELGDSALYLCASRKPSGGSYNEQFFGPGTRLTVL.